This is a list of T cell receptor beta chains from one sample in a study of blood T cell repertoires in COVID-19. Sequencing used immunoSEQ multiplex PCR; TCRdb keeps in-frame clones, though not all of them. This repertoire shows roughly 51,000 clones, 80% to 90% found once; its top ten account for 2.5% to 3%. The sequencing sample was made of peripheral blood. These TCRs come from a woman of 80 years or more with acute or convalescent COVID-19. CDR3s include the opening cysteine and the closing phenylalanine or tryptophan.

>TRBJ1-2|TRBV5-1
CASSPQGTGTNYGYTF
>TRBJ2-2|TRBV2
CASSPTGLAPNTGELFF
>TRBJ2-1|TRBV5-1
CASSLGGVSYNEQFF
>TRBJ1-1|TRBV7-3
CASSKGHGNTEAFF
>TRBJ1-5|TRBV19
CASSMGAQPQHF
>TRBJ2-1|TRBV11-2
CASNLQGEAYNEQFF
>TRBJ2-2|TRBV10-3
CAIRRTSGGLLTGELFF
>TRBJ2-5|TRBV7-7
CASSLGARETQYF
>TRBJ1-2|TRBV6-2/TRBV6-3
CASRPVGQDYGYTF
>TRBJ1-5|TRBV3-1/TRBV3-2
CASSHHRGGNQPQHF
>TRBJ2-1|TRBV20-1
CSTSGSNEQFF
>TRBJ1-2|TRBV7-8
CASSLLSAGNSNYGYTF
>TRBJ1-5|TRBV18
CASSPDDRDQPQHF
>TRBJ2-4|TRBV13
CASSLDRGNIQYF
>TRBJ1-1|TRBV12-5
CASQGARNTEAFF
>TRBJ1-1|TRBV6-5
CASGNQEPNTEAFF
>TRBJ1-2|TRBV4-1
CASSRKTGGDYGYTF
>TRBJ2-1|TRBV7-8
CASSPRAGGRRNEQFF
>TRBJ1-1|TRBV5-1
CASSFLVGGNTEAFF
>TRBJ1-4|TRBV2
CASSPRRGEEKLFF